This TCR beta chain emerged from a study of sequential checkpoint blockade in melanoma (dated by TCRdb to 2018 to 2020). Study-level background: Patients were assigned by 1:1 randomization to either first-line nivolumab followed by ipilimumab (arm A) or ipilimumab followed by nivolumab (arm B). Maintenance nivolumab was given following each of the two trial sequences. Summary of the overall study and its limitations: Validation of the response-prediction model combining TCR metrics and mutation burden is needed in larger, independent patient cohorts.

With regard to this clone: What antigen it recognizes has not been identified. No per-base quality is available; no much larger clone lies one base away.

The treatment or condition label for this specimen denotes: randomized to nivolumab then ipilimumab (arm A) or the reverse (arm B). None of the patients in the trial had previously been given DNA-damaging chemotherapy. Live CD3+CD8+ cells negative for CD19 and CD56 were sorted from thawed PBMCs on a FACS Aria II flow cytometer. The samples were obtained from melanoma patients enrolled in CheckMate 064, an open-label, randomized phase II trial testing sequential checkpoint blockade. Leukapheresis was used to collect peripheral blood mononuclear cells, which were then purified with Ficoll-Paque and frozen in human serum with roughly 10% DMSO. Right after sorting, the blood CD3+CD8+ cells were verified to be >95% pure, and DNA extraction followed. There are 15 amino acids in the CDR3, from cysteine to phenylalanine inclusive. Here the CDR3 DNA is all that survives: 45 bases in frame from base 1. The germline V gene (reference sequence) specifies MNHEY as CDR1 and SMNVEV as CDR2.

TCRbeta CDR3 regions were immunosequenced from genomic DNA with the immunoSEQ Assay. Genomic DNA was amplified by bias-controlled multiplex PCR before high-throughput sequencing. The authors' analysis ran thus. To quantify the absolute abundance of each unique TCRbeta CDR3 region, the sequences were collapsed and filtered. Clonality, defined as 1 minus Pielou's evenness, was calculated using only productive rearrangements. Clones with significantly greater frequencies in on-treatment versus baseline samples were identified using a previously published method. Entries here come from immuneACCESS through TCRdb and include only in-frame sequences with V and J called. Some clones fail to appear in such tables; in the studies checked, an unresolved V gene covers under half of the shortfall, and the cause of the remainder is unknown. That table is the source of V, J and clone size, and D and trimming were worked out from the DNA. This sample is represented by tens of thousands of clones; around 82% of them were singletons. The ten largest clonotypes hold about 17% of the sample.

The sample consisted of CD8+ T cells sorted from blood (inferred from file names), taken from a patient given nivolumab and ipilimumab in sequence. This sequence was found in a human donor with melanoma. In this chain, TRBV27 is recombined with TRBJ2-5, with 12 middle bases fitting TRBD2. Matching the DNA end better, TRBJ2-7 makes the J call doubtful. Here is the DNA: TGTGCCAGCAGTTCACTAGCGGGAGGTTTCTACGAGCAGTACTTC. Its translation is CASSSLAGGFYEQYF.